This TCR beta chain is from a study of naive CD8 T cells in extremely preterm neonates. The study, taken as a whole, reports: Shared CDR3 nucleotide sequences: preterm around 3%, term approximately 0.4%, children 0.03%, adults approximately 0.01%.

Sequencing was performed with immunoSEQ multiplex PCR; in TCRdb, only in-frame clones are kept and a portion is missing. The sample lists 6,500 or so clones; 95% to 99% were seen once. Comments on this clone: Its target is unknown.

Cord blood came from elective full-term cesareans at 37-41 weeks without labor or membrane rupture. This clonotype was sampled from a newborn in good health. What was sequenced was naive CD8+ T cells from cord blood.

CDR3 coding DNA: TGTGCCAGCAGTTTATCTCCGTTCCGGGACACGGCGTTTTATAGCAATCAGCCCCAGCATTTT. Its protein is CASSLSPFRDTAFYSNQPQHF. The V and J genes are TRBV28 and TRBJ1-5, with a tentative D call TRBD1 (6 bases). Germline V gene sequence: CDR1 MDHEN, CDR2 SYDVKM. Trimming took 1 base from V and 0 from J, leaving 25 bases between them. The length of the CDR3 is 21 residues.